Shown below are 20 T cell receptor beta chains from a single sample sequenced in a study of blood T cell repertoires in COVID-19. Assay: immunoSEQ multiplex PCR; the TCRdb copy retains only in-frame clones and omits some. The sample lists about 220,000 clones, roughly 90% occurring once. Material for sequencing was PBMCs or T cells enriched from blood (not recorded which). Source of these receptors: a woman in her thirties or forties with acute COVID-19.

Note on this clone: Lacking the conserved final phenylalanine or tryptophan, this CDR3 likely reflects a read error. Because the CDR3's place on the DNA is in doubt, the DNA is left out and the CDR3 is given as listed by TCRdb. The chain joins TRBV5-3 to TRBJ1-2. TRBV5-3 qualifies as an ORF whose function is uncertain. Both ends counted, the CDR3 spans 12 residues. This CDR3 is CARSLAPRGGGS.

The rearrangement uses TRBV7-9 and TRBJ1-4; TRBD1 agrees at 9 bases. The V segment lost 5 bases and the J segment 7 bases; nucleotides outside the gene matches: 11. The CDR3 covers 16 residues. CDR1 and CDR2 (germline): SEHNR, FQNEAQ (reference sequence). CDR3 amino acids: CASSNKQGAIGEKLFF. The CDR3 DNA is TGTGCCAGCAGCAATAAACAGGGGGCCATTGGTGAAAAACTGTTTTTT.

The chain is built from TRBV9 and TRBJ2-3; 10 bases line up with TRBD2. With 2 bases clipped from V and 4 bases from J, the junction kept 7 bases outside the gene matches. The length of the CDR3 is 16 residues. CDR1 is SGDLS and CDR2 is YYNGEE in the germline V gene. CDR3 sequence: CASSVTSGGVSDTQYF. CDR3 bases: TGTGCCAGCAGCGTGACGAGCGGGGGGGTATCAGATACGCAGTATTTT.

The chain carries TRBV6-1 and TRBJ1-6, with D tentatively TRBD1 (5 bases). There are 14 residues in the CDR3. Germline V CDR1 and CDR2: MNHNS, SASEGT. V lost 2 bases and J 10 bases, leaving 12 bases between the germline ends. The CDR3: CASSERTFGSPLHF. The CDR3 DNA reads TGTGCCAGCAGTGAAAGGACATTTGGATCACCCCTCCACTTT.

The V and J genes are TRBV6-5 and TRBJ2-1; TRBD1 agrees at 10 bases. Germline V gene sequence: CDR1 MNHEY, CDR2 SVGAGI. This CDR3 has 15 amino acids. The J segment lost 8 bases and the V segment lost 6 bases, leaving 10 bases of the junction unmatched. The CDR3 protein is CASRTGTGVFHEQFF. The DNA for the CDR3 is TGTGCCAGCAGAACCGGGACAGGGGTTTTCCATGAGCAGTTCTTC.

The V call is TRBV7-2, the J call TRBJ2-5; D perhaps matches TRBD2 (7 bases). The germline V gene has CDR1 SGHTA and CDR2 FQGNSA. The CDR3 consists of 16 residues. Trimming removed 3 bases at V and 4 bases at J, with 18 bases between. The CDR3 coding sequence is TGTGCCAGCAGCTTTGGCGGGGGCGTCGCTCGAGAGACCCAGTACTTC. This sequence encodes CASSFGGGVARETQYF.

This sequence joins TRBV18 and TRBJ2-1; 10 nucleotides agree with TRBD2. The CDR3 is 15 amino acids. V lost 4 bases, J lost 10 bases, and 10 bases stayed unmatched. The germline V gene encodes CDR1 KGHSH and CDR2 LQKENI. CDR3: CASSRAAGGMEEQFF. CDR3 nucleotides: TGTGCCAGCTCACGGGCAGCGGGGGGGATGGAGGAGCAGTTCTTC. The complete variable domain, with remaining parts taken from reference TRBV18 and TRBJ2-1, reads NAGVMQNPRHLVRRRGQEARLRCSPMKGHSHVYWYRQLPEEGLKFMVYLQKENIIDESGMPKERFSAEFPKEGPSILRIQQVVRGDSAAYFCASSRAAGGMEEQFFGPGTRLTVL.

This chain joins TRBV6-6 and TRBJ1-1; 7 bases fit TRBD1. The germline gives CDR1 MNHNY, CDR2 SVGAGI (reference sequence). This CDR3 is built from 15 residues. The V segment lost 4 bases and the J segment 3 bases; nucleotides outside the gene matches: 8. The CDR3 DNA is TGTGCCAGCAGTTTTCCCTTGACAGGGTACACTGAAGCTTTCTTT. Its translation is CASSFPLTGYTEAFF.

The chain uses TRBV12-3 or TRBV12-4 and TRBJ2-7; maybe TRBD1 (5 bases). The ends were cut back, 6 bases at V and 3 bases at J, with 9 bases in the middle. The CDR3 has 12 amino acids. In DNA form, the CDR3 reads TGTGCCAGCAGAGCTCAGGGCTACGAGCAGTACTTC. This encodes CASRAQGYEQYF.

This clone has only one observation. This chain joins TRBV9 and TRBJ1-1, with D possibly TRBD1 on 5 matching bases. V gave up 3 bases and J gave up 1 base, with 10 bases separating them. This CDR3 is 14 amino acids long. Germline assignment: CDR1 SGDLS and CDR2 YYNGEE. The CDR3 DNA is TGTGCCAGCAGCGGACTTACAGGGAACACTGAAGCTTTCTTT. It codes for CASSGLTGNTEAFF.

The rearrangement joins TRBV19 to TRBJ1-6; TRBD1 matches at 9 bases. J gave up 10 bases and V 5 bases, and 12 bases lay outside the gene matches. Germline CDR1 reads LNHDA; CDR2 reads SQIVND (reference sequence). This CDR3 is 16 amino acids long. The CDR3 nucleotides are TGTGCCAGTAGTCCTACAGGGGGCGGTCCTGAATCACCCCTCCACTTT. Amino acids: CASSPTGGGPESPLHF.

The V call is TRBV15, the J call TRBJ2-3; unclear D gene. V was shortened by 0 bases and J by 0 bases, with 10 bases between the two germline ends. This CDR3 is 16 amino acids long. CDR1 LNHNV and CDR2 YYDKDF come from the germline V gene (reference sequence). For the CDR3, the DNA is TGTGCCACCAGCAGAGATGTAACGGGTAGCACAGATACGCAGTATTTT. It yields the protein CATSRDVTGSTDTQYF.

The CDR3 DNA reads TGTGCCAGCGCAAGCGGGGGGATCACAGATACGCAGTATTTT. It specifies CASASGGITDTQYF. The chain recombines TRBV7-3 with TRBJ2-3, with TRBD2 identical over 9 bases. With V trimmed by 8 bases and J by 2 bases, 5 bases remained unmatched. Germline lookup yields CDR1 SGHTA and CDR2 FQGTGA. The CDR3 is 14 residues long.

The chain couples TRBV5-1 to TRBJ2-3; D ambiguous. The germline V and J ends were trimmed by 0 bases and 1 base, with 3 bases remaining between them. Germline lookup yields CDR1 SGHRS and CDR2 YFSETQ. The CDR3 runs to 13 residues. The CDR3 DNA sequence: TGCGCCAGCAGCTTGGGAGGCACAGATACGCAGTATTTT. Translating it yields CASSLGGTDTQYF.

The chain recombines TRBV7-3 with TRBJ1-6; TRBD1 agrees at 10 bases. V dropped 5 bases and J dropped 9; count of bases not matched to a gene: 7. Per germline, CDR1 SGHTA and CDR2 FQGTGA. The length of the CDR3 is 15 residues. CDR3 residues: CASSEEGTGVSPLHF. In DNA, the CDR3 is TGTGCCAGCAGCGAAGAAGGGACAGGGGTTTCACCCCTCCACTTT.

The J gene is TRBJ1-1, the V gene TRBV3-1 (or the pseudogene TRBV3-2); the D gene is possibly TRBD1 (6 bases). The ends were cut back, 6 bases at V and 7 bases at J, with 15 bases in the middle. The length of the CDR3 is 13 residues. Germline V gene sequence: CDR1 LGHDT, CDR2 YNNKEL (reference sequence). CDR3 DNA sequence: TGTGCCAGCAGACAACCCGGACAGAATGAAGCTTTCTTT. Encoded protein: CASRQPGQNEAFF.

This chain joins TRBV5-4 and TRBJ2-7; 9 nucleotides match TRBD2. The V gene end was trimmed by 4 bases and the J gene end by 6 bases; junction bases not matched to a gene: 17. The CDR3 consists of 17 residues. CDR1 SGHNT and CDR2 YYREEE come from the germline V gene (reference sequence). CDR3: CASSLPTSGKGLGEQYF. The CDR3 DNA reads as TGTGCCAGCAGCCTTCCGACTAGCGGAAAGGGCTTGGGCGAGCAGTACTTC.

The V gene is TRBV2, the J gene TRBJ1-2, with TRBD1 matching 12 bases. With 4 bases clipped from V and 6 bases from J, the junction kept 6 bases outside the gene matches. The CDR3 runs to 15 residues. The germline V gene encodes CDR1 SNHLY and CDR2 FYNNEI. The CDR3 loop reads CASSAWDRGQNGYTF. The CDR3 region has the DNA TGTGCCAGCAGTGCCTGGGACAGGGGGCAAAATGGCTACACCTTC. The entire variable domain, with the rest obtained from reference TRBV2 and TRBJ1-2, is as follows: EPEVTQTPSHQVTQMGQEVILRCVPISNHLYFYWYRQILGQKVEFLVSFYNNEISEKSEIFDDQFSVERPDGSNFTLKIRSTKLEDSAMYFCASSAWDRGQNGYTFGSGTRLTVV.

The V gene is TRBV6-2 or TRBV6-3, the J gene TRBJ2-3; 13 positions match TRBD2. Germline CDR1 is MNHEY and CDR2 is SVGEGT. The CDR3 extends over 20 amino acids. The junction had 18 bases not matched to a gene; V was cut back by 4 bases and J by 5 bases. CDR3 DNA sequence: TGTGCCAGCAGTTTCCAACCCATCAGAACTAGCGGGGGGGCGGGAGATACGCAGTATTTT. As protein: CASSFQPIRTSGGAGDTQYF.

This chain links TRBV12-3 or TRBV12-4 with TRBJ2-7; weak D call: TRBD2 (6 bases). The CDR3 has 12 residues. Trimming stripped 5 bases from V and 8 bases from J, with 13 bases between. CDR3 residues: CASSRGGRKQYF. In nucleotides, the CDR3 is TGTGCCAGCAGTCGTGGGGGGAGGAAGCAGTACTTC.